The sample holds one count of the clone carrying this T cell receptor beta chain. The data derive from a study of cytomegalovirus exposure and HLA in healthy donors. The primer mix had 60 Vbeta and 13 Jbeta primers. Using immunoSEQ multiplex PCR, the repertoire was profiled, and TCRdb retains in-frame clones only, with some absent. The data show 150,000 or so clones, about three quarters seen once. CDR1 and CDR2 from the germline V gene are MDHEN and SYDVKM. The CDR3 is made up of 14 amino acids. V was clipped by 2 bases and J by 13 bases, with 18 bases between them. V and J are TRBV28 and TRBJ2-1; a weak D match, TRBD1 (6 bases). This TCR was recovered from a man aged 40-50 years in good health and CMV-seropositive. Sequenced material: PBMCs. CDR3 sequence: CASSLNGGHHPQFF. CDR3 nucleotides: TGTGCCAGCAGTTTAAATGGGGGACACCACCCTCAGTTCTTC.